This passage covers 28 T cell receptor beta chains from one sample sequenced in a study of T cell responses to AZD1222 COVID-19 vaccine. The protocol was immunoSEQ multiplex PCR, while the TCRdb copy is restricted to in-frame clones and leaves out a portion. The sample includes approximately 110,000 clones, roughly 88% of them seen just once. Sequencing was performed on peripheral blood, taken on day 0 of AZD1222 vaccination. The receptors originated from an adult in good health.

The chain joins TRBV5-6 to TRBJ2-5, with D possibly matching TRBD1 (6 bases). V lost 0 bases, J lost 9 bases, and 15 bases lay in between. From germline, CDR1 is SGHDT and CDR2 YYEEEE. The length of the CDR3 is 14 residues. CDR3 loop: CASSLDAGQRAQYF. CDR3 DNA: TGTGCCAGCAGCTTGGACGCAGGACAGAGGGCCCAGTACTTC.

V usage is TRBV6-2 or TRBV6-3 and J usage is TRBJ2-7, with a weak D call TRBD1 (6 bases). Trimming took 2 bases from V and 5 from J, leaving 16 bases between them. Per germline, CDR1 MNHEY and CDR2 SVGEGT. This CDR3 has 15 residues. In DNA form, the CDR3 reads TGTGCCAGCAGTTACATGTCCAGGGGCTTCGACGAGCAGTACTTC. It is translated as CASSYMSRGFDEQYF.

The chain combines TRBV5-1 with TRBJ2-5; D is unresolved. Trimming took 1 base from V and 4 from J, leaving 5 bases between them. The CDR3 contains 12 residues. Germline V lookup: CDR1 SGHRS, CDR2 YFSETQ. The CDR3 DNA reads as TGCGCCAGCAGCTTGTCCGGAGAGACCCAGTACTTC. Translated: CASSLSGETQYF.

The genes are TRBV4-1 and TRBJ1-2; a possible D gene is TRBD1 (5 bases). The CDR3 is 14 residues long. V was shortened by 0 bases and J by 2 bases, with 7 bases between the two germline ends. In germline, CDR1 is MGHRA, CDR2 YSYEKL. This CDR3 reads CASSQEEGNYGYTF. CDR3 DNA: TGCGCCAGCAGCCAAGAGGAGGGGAACTATGGCTACACCTTC.

This rearrangement joins TRBV6-5 to TRBJ1-1; D might be TRBD1 (5 bases). CDR3 length: 13 residues. The V end lost 5 bases, the J end lost 0 bases, and 7 bases lay between the germline ends. Germline lookup yields CDR1 MNHEY and CDR2 SVGAGI. The CDR3 is CASSRGVNTEAFF. The CDR3 nucleotides are TGTGCCAGCAGTCGGGGGGTGAACACTGAAGCTTTCTTT.

This clone is a singleton in its sample. The CDR3 is CASSDAPGTDQPQHF. CDR3 sequence (DNA): TGTGCCAGCAGTGACGCTCCAGGAACAGATCAGCCCCAGCATTTT. The chain joins TRBV6-4 to TRBJ1-5; D not certain. V was pared by 2 bases and J by 5 bases, with 13 bases between. Germline-derived CDR1 and CDR2 are MRHNA and SNTAGT. The CDR3 is made up of 15 amino acids.

The rearrangement links TRBV4-2 to TRBJ1-5; D may be TRBD1 (6 bases). Germline V gene data show CDR1 as LGHNA and CDR2 as YNFKEQ. This CDR3 has 17 residues. The V end was cut by 0 bases, the J end by 7 bases, with 19 bases between. In DNA form, the CDR3 reads TGTGCCAGCAGCCAAGATTCGGGGGGGGCGAGGATCCAGCCCCAGCATTTT. Its translation is CASSQDSGGARIQPQHF.

This clone occurred once. The DNA for the CDR3 is TGTGCCAGCAGTTTATCTGGTGGGTACATGAACACTGAAGCTTTCTTT. This codes for CASSLSGGYMNTEAFF. This rearrangement joins TRBV27 to TRBJ1-1; D not certain. V lost 0 bases and J lost 0, with 11 bases in between. Germline values: CDR1 MNHEY, CDR2 SMNVEV (reference sequence). CDR3 length: 16 amino acids.

The chain employs TRBV19 and TRBJ1-2; D uncertain. This CDR3 has 14 amino acids. Germline CDR1 and CDR2: LNHDA and SQIVND (reference sequence). V was cut by 2 bases and J by 4 bases, with 11 bases left in between. The CDR3 here is CASSINPSTYGYTF. CDR3 in DNA: TGTGCCAGTAGTATAAATCCGTCCACCTATGGCTACACCTTC.

In this sample, this clone turned up once. The genes are TRBV19 and TRBJ2-7; the match to TRBD1 covers 7 bases. The CDR3 spans 14 residues. Germline lookup yields CDR1 LNHDA and CDR2 SQIVND (reference sequence). Trimming at V came to 5 bases and at J to 0 bases, leaving 4 bases not matched to a gene. CDR3 amino acids: CASSLPGGSYEQYF. Written as DNA, the CDR3 is TGTGCCAGTAGTTTACCAGGGGGCTCCTACGAGCAGTACTTC.

This rearrangement joins TRBV27 to TRBJ1-5; TRBD1 might be the D (5 bases). Trimming shortened V by 1 base and J by 5 bases, and 6 bases separated the two germline ends. The CDR3 is made up of 13 amino acids. The germline gives CDR1 MNHEY, CDR2 SMNVEV (reference sequence). CDR3 nucleotide sequence: TGTGCCAGCAGTTTATGGGGGGATCAGCCCCAGCATTTT. It yields the protein CASSLWGDQPQHF.

Turning to this clone: A junction boundary mismatches the germline segment, possibly from a read error. This chain links TRBV9 with TRBJ1-2; 7 bases line up with TRBD1. This CDR3 has 15 amino acids. Looked up from germline, CDR1 is SGDLS and CDR2 is YYNGEE. The CDR3 sequence: CASSERDSNWGYHIF. The CDR3 DNA is TGTGCCAGCAGCGAGAGGGACAGCAATTGGGGGTACCATATCTTC.

The J gene is TRBJ2-1, the V gene TRBV2; TRBD2 matches at 10 bases. The germline CDR1 and CDR2 sequences are SNHLY and FYNNEI. The J segment lost 8 bases and the V segment lost 6 bases, leaving 13 bases of the junction unmatched. This CDR3 is built from 16 residues. The CDR3 here is CASRGPSGGPWDEQFF. Written as DNA, the CDR3 is TGTGCCAGCAGGGGACCTAGCGGGGGCCCCTGGGATGAGCAGTTCTTC.

CDR3 coding DNA: TGTGCCAGCAGCTTACTAACCGGGGCCTATGGCTACACCTTC. It is translated as CASSLLTGAYGYTF. The V gene is TRBV7-2, the J gene TRBJ1-2; possible D gene TRBD1, 5 bases. Germline V gives CDR1 SGHTA, CDR2 FQGNSA. The CDR3 runs to 14 residues. Trimming pared 2 bases from V and 4 bases from J, leaving 11 bases between.

The rearrangement uses TRBV18 and TRBJ1-1; a possible D gene is TRBD1 (6 bases). Germline CDR1 is KGHSH and CDR2 is LQKENI. Deletions cut 2 bases from V and 6 bases from J, with 13 bases between. The CDR3 runs to 14 residues. CDR3 sequence reads: CASSPRGERSEAFF. DNA of the CDR3: TGTGCCAGCTCACCAAGGGGGGAACGGTCTGAAGCTTTCTTT.

The chain employs TRBV11-2 and TRBJ1-1; 8 bases map to TRBD1. Per germline, CDR1 SGHAT and CDR2 FQNNGV. The J segment lost 7 bases and the V segment lost 5 bases, leaving 3 bases of the junction unmatched. The CDR3 has 12 residues. CDR3 sequence: CASSLDRDEAFF. CDR3 bases: TGTGCCAGCAGCCTGGACAGGGATGAAGCTTTCTTT.

J is TRBJ1-5 and V is TRBV5-6; D might be TRBD1 (5 bases). Germline V gene lookup returns CDR1 SGHDT and CDR2 YYEEEE. With 5 bases removed from V and 4 bases from J, the gap between germline ends came to 13 bases. The CDR3 extends over 14 amino acids. CDR3 protein: CASSPDIANQPQHF. In DNA form, the CDR3 reads TGTGCCAGCAGTCCGGACATTGCAAATCAGCCCCAGCATTTT.

The gene calls are TRBV19 and TRBJ1-2; weak D call: TRBD1 (6 bases). Germline CDR1 and CDR2: LNHDA and SQIVND (reference sequence). There are 13 residues in the CDR3. With 9 bases removed from V and 2 bases from J, the gap between germline ends came to 13 bases. CDR3 residues: CARTRDTNYGYTF. CDR3 nucleotide sequence: TGTGCCAGAACCCGGGACACCAACTATGGCTACACCTTC.

The V gene is TRBV5-6, the J gene TRBJ1-5; D is uncertain. Trimming shortened V by 4 bases and J by 1 base, and 12 bases separated the two germline ends. CDR1 is SGHDT, CDR2 YYEEEE, per germline. The CDR3 spans 15 residues. The DNA of the CDR3 is TGTGCCAGCAGCGACGGCGTTTACAGCAATCAGCCCCAGCATTTT. Protein product: CASSDGVYSNQPQHF.

The chain has TRBV5-1 and TRBJ2-3; TRBD2 matches at 12 bases. The germline gives CDR1 SGHRS, CDR2 YFSETQ. The CDR3 has 15 amino acids. V shed 4 bases, J shed 6 bases, and the junction held 6 bases outside the gene matches. The CDR3 DNA is TGCGCCAGCAGCCCCCCCGGGACTAGCGGGGATACGCAGTATTTT. It is translated as CASSPPGTSGDTQYF.

V is TRBV5-5 and J is TRBJ1-4; 8 bases map to TRBD1. Germline V gene lookup returns CDR1 SGHKS and CDR2 YYEKEE (reference sequence). The CDR3 extends over 14 amino acids. V was clipped by 3 bases and J by 8 bases; unmatched bases: 6. The CDR3 here is CASSSGGQGEKLFF. The DNA of the CDR3 is TGTGCCAGCAGCTCAGGCGGACAGGGCGAAAAACTGTTTTTT.

This clone occurred a few times. This chain connects TRBV5-1 to TRBJ1-1; TRBD1 matches at 7 bases. Germline V lookup: CDR1 SGHRS, CDR2 YFSETQ. J lost 5 bases, V lost 6 bases, and 10 bases had no gene match. The CDR3 is 14 amino acids. CDR3 coding DNA: TGCGCCAGCACCCCTACGGCAGGGGGGACTGAAGCTTTCTTT. Its translation: CASTPTAGGTEAFF.

The V call is TRBV7-2, the J call TRBJ2-3; D is unresolved. This CDR3 has 15 residues. With 1 base removed from V and 2 bases from J, the gap between germline ends came to 10 bases. Per the germline V gene, CDR1 is SGHTA and CDR2 is FQGNSA. The CDR3 DNA reads TGTGCCAGCAGCTTAGTCAGTCGGGTCACAGATACGCAGTATTTT. Its translation: CASSLVSRVTDTQYF.

The rearrangement links TRBV6-1 to TRBJ1-1; D is ambiguous. The CDR3 sequence is 14 residues long. Trimming took off 0 bases at V and 3 bases at J, with 8 bases between the two ends. Per the germline V gene, CDR1 is MNHNS and CDR2 is SASEGT. The CDR3 reads CASSEAGEDTEAFF. In DNA form, the CDR3 reads TGTGCCAGCAGTGAAGCCGGAGAGGACACTGAAGCTTTCTTT.

CDR3 bases: TGCGCCAGCAGCCAAGTGGGACTCCCCGCCTACGAGCAGTACTTC. Encoded protein: CASSQVGLPAYEQYF. The chain uses TRBV4-1 and TRBJ2-7, with D possibly TRBD2 on 6 matching bases. V was cut by 1 base and J by 2 bases, with 12 bases left in between. CDR1 and CDR2 (germline): MGHRA, YSYEKL. The CDR3 has 15 amino acids.

This chain joins TRBV7-9 and TRBJ1-1; D uncertain. The CDR3 is 17 amino acids. Trimming took 1 base from V and 0 from J, leaving 15 bases between them. Germline lookup yields CDR1 SEHNR and CDR2 FQNEAQ (reference sequence). Here the CDR3 reads CASSLEGPGRMNTEAFF. In nucleotides, the CDR3 is TGTGCCAGCAGCTTAGAAGGCCCGGGAAGAATGAACACTGAAGCTTTCTTT.

This clone was detected only a few times. V usage is TRBV9 and J usage is TRBJ2-7, with TRBD1 matching 11 bases. V lost 4 bases to trimming and J lost 4 bases; unmatched junction nucleotides: 1. CDR1 is SGDLS and CDR2 is YYNGEE in the germline V gene. The CDR3 spans 13 residues. The CDR3 region is CASSRDRGYEQYF. Here the CDR3 DNA reads TGTGCCAGCAGCCGGGACAGGGGGTACGAGCAGTACTTC.

This clone has only one observation. This sequence joins TRBV24-1 and TRBJ2-2; 7 bases fit TRBD1. In germline, CDR1 is KGHDR, CDR2 SFDVKD. The CDR3 length is 17 residues. The junction had 14 bases not matched to a gene; V was cut back by 6 bases and J by 5 bases. In nucleotides, the CDR3 is TGTGCCACCAGTACTAAGCTCGGGACAGATGCGACCGGGGAGCTGTTTTTT. It yields the protein CATSTKLGTDATGELFF.